The 24 T cell receptor beta chains below come from one sample, sequenced in a study of blood T cells in healthy people across ages. Primers used in a second PCR of roughly 7 to 12 cycles were a sample-barcoded 5' primer and a J-beta primer mix. TCRdb processed the 5' RACE reads anew with MiXCR; each CDR3 protein has one entry. The data hold roughly 1.4 million distinct CDR3 sequences, with 55% to 75% observed a single time. The sample taken for sequencing was blood. All receptors derive from a man aged 18-30 years in good health.

This clonotype was seen only a few times. This chain connects TRBV27 to TRBJ2-7, with 9 bases aligning to TRBD2. Per germline, CDR1 MNHEY and CDR2 SMNVEV (reference sequence). V lost 7 bases and J lost 0; bases outside the gene matches: 7. This CDR3 spans 15 amino acids. CDR3 sequence: CASTLAGRGSYEQYF. DNA of the CDR3: TGTGCCAGCACCCTAGCGGGGAGGGGCTCCTACGAGCAGTACTTC.

Notes on this clonotype: Its ends do not fully match the called genes, so a read error is possible. The rearrangement links TRBV3-1 to TRBJ2-1; D gene ambiguous. Germline CDR1 and CDR2: LGHDT and YNNKEL (reference sequence). This CDR3 region has 15 residues. CDR3 loop: CTSSLTGVTYNEQFF. The CDR3 DNA reads TGTACCAGCAGCCTAACGGGCGTCACCTACAATGAGCAGTTCTTC.

V is TRBV3-1 and J is TRBJ1-2; a possible D gene is TRBD1 (6 bases). The CDR3 covers 17 residues. Between the trimmed V and J ends, which lost 7 bases and 2 bases, there was a span of 23 bases. From germline, CDR1 is LGHDT and CDR2 YNNKEL (reference sequence). The CDR3 sequence is CASTHLQGRNSNYGYTF. The CDR3 DNA reads TGTGCCAGCACCCACCTCCAGGGGAGGAACTCCAACTATGGCTACACCTTC.

The chain couples TRBV6-2 or TRBV6-3 to TRBJ2-4, with D possibly TRBD2 on 6 matching bases. The DNA end is more similar to TRBJ2-7, so the J call may be wrong. Germline CDR1 and CDR2: MNHEY and SVGEGT. This CDR3 is 13 amino acids long. The CDR3 DNA reads TGTGCCAGCAGGGAGGGATGGTATTACGAGCAGTACTTC. Translated, it gives CASREGWYYEQYF.

The chain employs TRBV2 and TRBJ1-2, with D uncertain. The ends were cut back, 5 bases at V and 11 bases at J, with 15 bases in the middle. From germline, CDR1 is SNHLY and CDR2 FYNNEI. The CDR3 has 12 amino acids. The chain's CDR3 is CASSLTAPGYTF. The CDR3, as DNA: TGTGCCAGCAGTCTCACGGCGCCGGGTTACACCTTC.

The count of this clonotype is one. The genes are TRBV12-3 or TRBV12-4 and TRBJ1-2, with 8 positions matching TRBD1. The junction had 7 bases not matched to a gene; V was cut back by 10 bases and J by 3 bases. The CDR3 is made up of 13 amino acids. This chain's CDR3 is CANNTDRDYGYTF. The CDR3 DNA reads as TGTGCCAACAATACGGACAGGGACTATGGCTACACCTTC.

V is TRBV6-1 and J is TRBJ1-2; TRBD1 might be the D (5 bases). V lost 2 bases to trimming and J lost 7 bases, with 8 bases between them. Per germline, CDR1 MNHNS and CDR2 SASEGT. This CDR3 spans 12 amino acids. The CDR3, as DNA: TGTGCCAGCAGTGAACAGGGTCGTGGCTACACCTTC. Residues: CASSEQGRGYTF.

This clonotype was picked up one time. The chain recombines TRBV6-1 with TRBJ1-6; perhaps TRBD1 as D (6 bases). The V gene lost 2 bases and the J gene lost 7 bases, with 12 bases spanning the gap. Germline V gene lookup returns CDR1 MNHNS and CDR2 SASEGT. This CDR3 is 15 amino acids long. This CDR3 reads CASSEYGGRNSPLHF. CDR3 DNA sequence: TGTGCCAGCAGTGAATATGGGGGGCGAAATTCACCCCTCCACTTT.

The gene calls are TRBV6-5 and TRBJ2-3, with D possibly matching TRBD2 (6 bases). Per the germline V gene, CDR1 is MNHEY and CDR2 is SVGAGI. The germline V and J ends were trimmed by 0 bases and 4 bases, with 17 bases remaining between them. This CDR3 has 17 residues. CDR3 DNA sequence: TGTGCCAGCAGTTACTCGGCCAGTTCGGGACTCGCAGATACGCAGTATTTT. Translation: CASSYSASSGLADTQYF.

This chain uses TRBV5-4 with TRBJ2-5, with TRBD1 matching 7 bases. The junction had 9 bases not matched to a gene; V was cut back by 4 bases and J by 3 bases. Germline loops: CDR1 SGHNT, CDR2 YYREEE (reference sequence). This CDR3 spans 15 amino acids. This CDR3 reads CASSDTRGQKETQYF. The CDR3 DNA is TGTGCCAGCAGCGATACGAGGGGACAGAAAGAGACCCAGTACTTC.

The genes are TRBV12-3 or TRBV12-4 and TRBJ2-1; D is possibly TRBD2 (6 bases). The J call may be wrong; the DNA end is better matched by TRBJ2-7. The CDR3 is 13 amino acids. The CDR3 protein is CASSLLAYNEQYF. CDR3 nucleotides: TGTGCCAGCAGTCTACTAGCCTACAATGAGCAGTACTTC.

V gene TRBV10-3 combines with J gene TRBJ2-7; D may correspond to TRBD1 or TRBD2 (6 bases each). V was shortened by 6 bases and J by 0 bases, with 12 bases between the two germline ends. The length of the CDR3 is 14 residues. Germline V CDR1 and CDR2: ENHRY, SYGVKD. The CDR3: CAIRAGGNSYEQYF. The CDR3 nucleotides are TGTGCCATCAGGGCCGGGGGCAACTCCTACGAGCAGTACTTC.

This clonotype was seen a few times. The chain uses TRBV12-3 or TRBV12-4 and TRBJ2-2; the match to TRBD2 covers 8 bases. J lost 2 bases, V lost 5 bases, and 4 bases had no gene match. The CDR3 is 15 residues long. The CDR3 protein is CASSPGLANTGELFF. The CDR3 DNA is TGTGCCAGCAGTCCCGGACTAGCCAACACCGGGGAGCTGTTTTTT.

This clonotype was counted ten times or more. The V gene is TRBV25-1, the J gene TRBJ1-1; the D gene is possibly TRBD1 (5 bases). Trimming left V 2 bases short and J 5 bases short, with 15 bases between. Germline-derived CDR1 and CDR2 are MGHDK and SYGVNS. This CDR3 region has 15 residues. The CDR3 DNA follows: TGTGCCAGCAGTGAAGCCCCCCAGGGCGGGACTGAAGCTTTCTTT. Residues: CASSEAPQGGTEAFF.

CDR3 residues: CAISEFLAGASDTQYF. DNA of the CDR3: TGTGCCATCAGTGAGTTTCTAGCGGGGGCCTCAGATACGCAGTATTTT. This sequence joins TRBV10-3 and TRBJ2-3; TRBD2 matches at 10 bases. Germline CDR1 and CDR2: ENHRY and SYGVKD. This CDR3 region has 16 residues. V lost 1 base, J lost 4 bases, and 5 bases stayed unmatched.

The chain carries TRBV7-2 and TRBJ1-1, with unresolved D. Germline assignment: CDR1 SGHTA and CDR2 FQGNSA. The CDR3 covers 12 residues. V lost 2 bases and J 8 bases, leaving 9 bases between the germline ends. The CDR3 protein is CASSLNIEEAFF. In DNA, the CDR3 is TGTGCCAGCAGCTTAAATATAGAGGAAGCTTTCTTT.

The chain carries TRBV13 and TRBJ2-2; no definite D call. The germline V gene encodes CDR1 PRHDT and CDR2 FYEKMQ (reference sequence). There are 12 residues in the CDR3. V was trimmed by 7 bases and J by 14 bases, leaving 17 bases between them. CDR3 in amino acids: CASTLRGIALFF. CDR3 DNA: TGTGCCAGCACCCTCCGCGGAATTGCCCTGTTTTTT.

The chain is built from TRBV20-1 and TRBJ2-2, with unresolved D. Per the germline V gene, CDR1 is DFQATT and CDR2 is SNEGSKA (reference sequence). The CDR3 consists of 11 residues. The germline V and J ends were trimmed by 1 base and 7 bases, with 4 bases remaining between them. DNA for the CDR3: TGCAGTGCTAGAGGGCTCGGGGAGCTGTTTTTT. Translation gives CSARGLGELFF.

The V and J genes are TRBV29-1 and TRBJ1-2; D unclear. The CDR3 sequence is 10 residues long. Germline assignment: CDR1 SQVTM and CDR2 ANQGSEA. The V end was cut by 6 bases, the J end by 6 bases, with 8 bases between. CDR3 nucleotides: TGCAGCGTCCTATTGGATGGCTACACCTTC. Amino acids: CSVLLDGYTF.

This clonotype occurred once. This rearrangement joins TRBV20-1 to TRBJ2-4, with 12 bases identical to TRBD2. Trimming at V came to 6 bases and at J to 2 bases, leaving 11 bases not matched to a gene. The CDR3 runs to 17 residues. Germline lookup yields CDR1 DFQATT and CDR2 SNEGSKA (reference sequence). CDR3 protein: CSAHLAGGPGTKNIQYF. Here the CDR3 DNA reads TGCAGTGCGCACCTAGCGGGGGGGCCCGGAACCAAAAACATTCAGTACTTC.

Only a few counts were recorded for this clonotype. For the CDR3, the DNA is TGTGCCAGCACCCTTCAGGGTGATACGCAGTATTTT. The encoded protein is CASTLQGDTQYF. The J gene is TRBJ2-3, the V gene TRBV6-1, with D perhaps TRBD1 (5 bases). Germline V gene lookup returns CDR1 MNHNS and CDR2 SASEGT. V gave up 7 bases and J gave up 6 bases, with 11 bases separating them. The length of the CDR3 is 12 residues.

CDR3 amino acids: CASSLPGNPYGYTF. CDR3 DNA: TGTGCCAGCAGCTTGCCTGGAAACCCTTATGGCTACACCTTC. J is TRBJ1-2 and V is TRBV7-8; D not resolved. The CDR3 contains 14 residues. Per the germline V gene, CDR1 is SGHVS and CDR2 is FQNEAQ. Trimming shortened V by 3 bases and J by 5 bases, and 13 bases separated the two germline ends.

The chain employs TRBV24-1 and TRBJ2-1; maybe TRBD2 (6 bases). This CDR3 is 12 amino acids long. The germline CDR1 and CDR2 sequences are KGHDR and SFDVKD. The ends were cut back, 6 bases at V and 7 bases at J, with 9 bases in the middle. CDR3: CATSPGGNEQFF. CDR3 coding DNA: TGTGCCACCAGTCCTGGGGGGAATGAGCAGTTCTTC.

This chain uses TRBV29-1 with TRBJ2-1; perhaps TRBD1 as D (6 bases). Germline V gene sequence: CDR1 SQVTM, CDR2 ANQGSEA. The CDR3 consists of 13 residues. V was shortened by 5 bases and J by 3 bases, with 11 bases between the two germline ends. Written as DNA, the CDR3 is TGCAGCGTTTCCCCGACAGGCTACAATGAGCAGTTCTTC. It yields the protein CSVSPTGYNEQFF.